This TCR beta chain was captured in a study of blood T cells in healthy people across ages. As regards this clonotype: Its specificity is not known.

Trimming pared 1 base from V and 2 bases from J, leaving 16 bases between. The germline CDR1 and CDR2 sequences are SGHAT and FQNNGV. There are 17 residues in the CDR3. A sample-barcoded 5' primer and a J-beta primer mix were used in a second PCR of about 7 to 12 cycles. TCRdb reprocessed the 5' RACE reads with MiXCR, giving one entry per CDR3 protein. The sample includes about 1.4 million distinct CDR3 sequences, approximately 59% seen only once; the top ten take 5% to 7%. General study points: Comparison with aged donors showed that long-lived donors had more naive CD4+ cells and higher diversity.

The source material was blood. This clonotype was sampled from a man younger than 30 in good health. The chain employs TRBV11-2 and TRBJ2-3; TRBD1 or TRBD2 may be the D gene (5 bases each). The CDR3 bases are TGTGCCAGCAGCTTAGGGTATCGGGGACGACACACAGATACGCAGTATTTT. Translated, it gives CASSLGYRGRHTDTQYF.